Shown below are 21 T cell receptor beta chains from a single sample sequenced in a study of blood T cells in healthy people across ages. Alongside a J-beta primer mix, a sample-barcoded 5' primer served in a second PCR lasting about 7 to 12 cycles. TCRdb analysed the 5' RACE reads with MiXCR anew, one entry per CDR3 protein. The table shows roughly 900,000 distinct CDR3 sequences, with about 48% occurring only once. The sequenced material came from blood. The receptors shown here come from a young man in good health.

A few counts support this clonotype. The chain couples TRBV7-9 to TRBJ1-2; D not resolved. This CDR3 is built from 13 residues. The germline CDR1 and CDR2 sequences are SEHNR and FQNEAQ (reference sequence). Trimming stripped 5 bases from V and 4 bases from J, with 11 bases between. Here the CDR3 DNA reads TGTGCCAGCAGCGACGGAAATGGCTATGGCTACACCTTC. Translated, it gives CASSDGNGYGYTF.

The rearrangement links TRBV5-5 to TRBJ2-2; D is unclear. The CDR3 is made up of 15 amino acids. V dropped 1 base and J dropped 1 base, with 8 bases sitting between them. Germline lookup yields CDR1 SGHKS and CDR2 YYEKEE (reference sequence). The CDR3 reads CASSLTWMNTGELFF. For the CDR3, the DNA is TGTGCCAGCAGCTTGACGTGGATGAACACCGGGGAGCTGTTTTTT.

J is TRBJ2-1 and V is TRBV7-2; 7 positions match TRBD1. Germline V gene sequence: CDR1 SGHTA, CDR2 FQGNSA. The CDR3 runs 13 residues. Losses at the gene ends were 1 base for V and 7 bases for J; bases not matched to a gene: 1. CDR3 protein: CASSLEQGNEQFF. The CDR3 region has the DNA TGTGCCAGCAGCTTAGAACAGGGGAATGAGCAGTTCTTC.

The rearrangement links TRBV6-5 to TRBJ2-7, with D possibly TRBD2 on 6 matching bases. From germline, CDR1 is MNHEY and CDR2 SVGAGI. V lost 6 bases and J lost 5, with 11 bases in between. The CDR3 runs to 12 residues. The CDR3 coding sequence is TGTGCCAGCAGGTCTAGCGTAAACGAGCAGTACTTC. This sequence encodes CASRSSVNEQYF.

The chain couples TRBV4-3 to TRBJ2-3; tentative D call: TRBD2 (6 bases). The CDR3 loop spans 15 amino acids. Germline CDR1 reads LGHNA; CDR2 reads YSLEER. V was trimmed by 4 bases and J by 2 bases, leaving 13 bases between them. CDR3 coding DNA: TGCGCCAGCAGCCCAGGTGGGGGGAACACAGATACGCAGTATTTT. Amino acid sequence: CASSPGGGNTDTQYF.

This chain connects TRBV3-1 to TRBJ2-3; D may be TRBD1 (5 bases). The germline V gene has CDR1 LGHDT and CDR2 YNNKEL (reference sequence). The CDR3 contains 17 residues. V lost 1 base, J lost 3 bases, and 17 bases lay in between. The CDR3 is CASSQGFGPQGTDTQYF. CDR3 nucleotide sequence: TGTGCCAGCAGCCAAGGATTCGGCCCTCAGGGAACAGATACGCAGTATTTT.

The chain is built from TRBV20-1 and TRBJ2-7; unclear D gene. The V gene lost 5 bases and the J gene lost 1 base, with 12 bases spanning the gap. The CDR3 is made up of 13 amino acids. In germline, CDR1 is DFQATT, CDR2 SNEGSKA (reference sequence). CDR3 loop: CSAVRQTSYEQYF. In nucleotides, the CDR3 is TGCAGTGCTGTTCGGCAGACGTCCTACGAGCAGTACTTC.

V gene TRBV19 combines with J gene TRBJ2-1; TRBD2 might be the D (5 bases). Germline V gene data show CDR1 as LNHDA and CDR2 as SQIVND (reference sequence). Trimming removed 6 bases at V and 3 bases at J, with 15 bases between. This CDR3 has 15 amino acids. DNA of the CDR3: TGTGCCAGTAGCCCCGGAGGCCTGTTCTACAATGAGCAGTTCTTC. This encodes CASSPGGLFYNEQFF.

Written as DNA, the CDR3 is TGTGCCACCACCCTCAGCCTCGGGCAGGCAGATACGCAGTATTTT. Amino acids: CATTLSLGQADTQYF. The rearrangement uses TRBV18 and TRBJ2-3; no firm D call. Germline lookup yields CDR1 KGHSH and CDR2 LQKENI. The V end lost 10 bases, the J end lost 4 bases, and 21 bases lay between the germline ends. This CDR3 comprises 15 residues.

The chain joins TRBV28 to TRBJ2-2; D may match TRBD1 or TRBD2 (6 bases each). V was clipped by 2 bases and J by 4 bases, with 17 bases between them. CDR3 length: 17 residues. Germline V gene data show CDR1 as MDHEN and CDR2 as SYDVKM. CDR3 sequence (DNA): TGTGCCAGCAGTTTAATTTCATTCGGGGGCCGCACCGGGGAGCTGTTTTTT. Its translation is CASSLISFGGRTGELFF.

The table lists this clonotype with a count of one. V and J are TRBV5-4 and TRBJ2-7, with TRBD2 identical over 8 bases. Germline V gene data show CDR1 as SGHNT and CDR2 as YYREEE (reference sequence). This CDR3 comprises 14 residues. V shed 10 bases, J shed 0 bases, and the junction held 9 bases outside the gene matches. DNA of the CDR3: TGTGCCGTTAGGCGGCGGGGGGACTCCTACGAGCAGTACTTC. Protein sequence: CAVRRRGDSYEQYF.

The chain carries TRBV9 and TRBJ2-3; tentative D call: TRBD2 (6 bases). This CDR3 has 16 residues. The V and J ends lost 0 bases and 2 bases respectively, with 13 bases between them. CDR1 and CDR2 from the germline V gene are SGDLS and YYNGEE. The CDR3 sequence: CASSVDTGEITDTQYF. CDR3 sequence (DNA): TGTGCCAGCAGCGTAGATACGGGGGAGATCACAGATACGCAGTATTTT.

Notes on this clonotype: The junction departs from germline at one end; a sequencing error may be responsible. The J gene is TRBJ1-2, the V gene TRBV6-5, with 11 bases fitting TRBD1. The length of the CDR3 is 14 residues. Per germline, CDR1 MNHEY and CDR2 SVGAGI. The CDR3 DNA follows: TGTGCCGGCAGTCTCGGGACAGGGGGAAGGGGCTACACCTTC. Residues: CAGSLGTGGRGYTF.

This clonotype was counted many times. The chain carries TRBV29-1 and TRBJ2-3; D is ambiguous. Trimming cost V 4 bases and J 4 bases, with 6 bases left between them. The CDR3 length is 11 residues. Germline V gene lookup returns CDR1 SQVTM and CDR2 ANQGSEA. CDR3 region: CSVVSPDTQYF. The CDR3 DNA follows: TGCAGCGTTGTCAGTCCAGATACGCAGTATTTT.

The chain recombines TRBV5-1 with TRBJ2-7, with D uncertain. Looked up from germline, CDR1 is SGHRS and CDR2 is YFSETQ. This CDR3 has 15 residues. Trimming left V 3 bases short and J 3 bases short, with 16 bases between. CDR3 residues: CASSSEGRAGYEQYF. The CDR3 nucleotides read TGCGCCAGCAGCTCGGAAGGCCGGGCAGGCTACGAGCAGTACTTC.

V and J are TRBV5-1 and TRBJ2-1, with 9 positions matching TRBD1. The CDR3 loop spans 15 amino acids. After removal of 4 bases from V and 5 bases from J, the junction contained 7 bases not matched to a gene. Germline CDR1 and CDR2: SGHRS and YFSETQ. CDR3 DNA sequence: TGCGCCAGCAGCCAAGGACAGGGGAGCCACAATGAGCAGTTCTTC. Translated, it gives CASSQGQGSHNEQFF.

Regarding this clonotype: A much larger clonotype is one base distant, so this may be a read error. The chain is built from TRBV10-3 and TRBJ1-1; 8 bases are shared with TRBD1. V was pared by 4 bases and J by 8 bases, with 9 bases of the junction left unmatched. Per the germline V gene, CDR1 is ENHRY and CDR2 is SYGVKD. The CDR3 is 14 residues long. The CDR3: CAISVGRTGTEAFF. In nucleotides, the CDR3 is TGTGCCATCAGTGTCGGCCGGACAGGGACCGAAGCTTTCTTT.

This clonotype was counted between two and nine times. The chain combines TRBV3-1 with TRBJ2-5; no reliable D call. The last part of the DNA fits TRBJ2-7 better; the J call may be wrong. Germline V gene sequence: CDR1 LGHDT, CDR2 YNNKEL (reference sequence). The CDR3 totals 14 residues. DNA of the CDR3: TGTGCCAGCAGCCAAGGTCCGGACGGGTACGAGCAGTACTTC. This codes for CASSQGPDGYEQYF.

This clonotype has ten or more counts. The chain combines TRBV6-5 with TRBJ2-1; 7 bases are shared with TRBD1. V trimming: 4 bases; J trimming: 3 bases; junction bases outside the gene matches: 6. Per germline, CDR1 MNHEY and CDR2 SVGAGI. This CDR3 contains 15 residues. CDR3 sequence reads: CASSLDRAHYNEQFF. The CDR3 nucleotides are TGTGCCAGCAGTTTAGACAGGGCTCACTACAATGAGCAGTTCTTC.

Comment on this clonotype: This may arise from a read error, as a much more abundant clone is one base away. The genes are TRBV27 and TRBJ2-1; 8 bases match TRBD2. The DNA end favors TRBJ2-7, so the J call may be wrong. This CDR3 spans 16 amino acids. CDR1 MNHEY and CDR2 SMNVEV come from the germline V gene (reference sequence). The CDR3 nucleotides are TGTGCCAGCAGTTTATATCCCGGGGGGGGAAGGAATGAGCAGTACTTC. The encoded protein is CASSLYPGGGRNEQYF.

This clonotype was observed at least ten times. The gene calls are TRBV4-2 and TRBJ2-1; no clear D. The CDR3 consists of 14 residues. Trimming cost V 0 bases and J 10 bases, with 13 bases left between them. The germline V gene encodes CDR1 LGHNA and CDR2 YNFKEQ. The CDR3 reads CASSQDLTGREQFF. The CDR3 DNA reads TGTGCCAGCAGCCAAGATCTTACGGGTAGAGAGCAGTTCTTC.